The rows below give T cell receptor beta chains drawn from one sample of a study of cytomegalovirus exposure and HLA in healthy donors. Using immunoSEQ multiplex PCR, the repertoire was profiled, and TCRdb retains in-frame clones only, with some absent. Among over 150,000 clones listed, roughly 84% were seen once. Sequenced material: PBMCs. The receptors stem from a human donor in good health. Each CDR3 is given with its conserved first and last residue. Each record gives: clone size, D gene, J gene, CDR3 length, V gene, CDR3 DNA, CDR3 protein. A D gene is named only where the DNA matches it firmly. The size field is filled for only some rows; it gives once, few, many or a size class.

clone size: .
D gene: TRBD1
J gene: TRBJ1-2
CDR3 length: 16
V gene: TRBV29-1
CDR3 DNA: TGCAGCGGATTTGGTTCGCCGGGACAGAAGAACTATGGCTACACCTTC
CDR3 protein: CSGFGSPGQKNYGYTF

clone size: once
D gene: TRBD2
J gene: TRBJ2-1
CDR3 length: 14
V gene: TRBV19
CDR3 DNA: TGTGCCAGTACGGCTAGCGGGAGGTTGGGTGAGCAGTTCTTC
CDR3 protein: CASTASGRLGEQFF

clone size: once
D gene: TRBD2
J gene: TRBJ2-1
CDR3 length: 16
V gene: TRBV7-3
CDR3 DNA: TGTGCCAGCAATCCGGGAGGCCTTGCCCCCTACAATGAGCAGTTCTTC
CDR3 protein: CASNPGGLAPYNEQFF

clone size: .
D gene: .
J gene: TRBJ1-2
CDR3 length: 14
V gene: TRBV10-3
CDR3 DNA: TGTGCCATCATGGGGGGGGGAGCTGGTACTGGCTACACCTTC
CDR3 protein: CAIMGGGAGTGYTF

clone size: .
D gene: .
J gene: TRBJ1-5
CDR3 length: 15
V gene: TRBV10-3
CDR3 DNA: TGTGCCATCAGATCAGATGGACTTTCCAATCAGCCCCAGCATTTT
CDR3 protein: CAIRSDGLSNQPQHF

clone size: .
D gene: .
J gene: TRBJ1-1
CDR3 length: 16
V gene: TRBV5-1
CDR3 DNA: TGCGCCAGCAGCTTCCAGGCCCATACAGGGAACACTGAAGCTTTCTTT
CDR3 protein: CASSFQAHTGNTEAFF

clone size: .
D gene: TRBD1
J gene: TRBJ1-2
CDR3 length: 18
V gene: TRBV5-5
CDR3 DNA: TGTGCCAGCAGCCGCCGCACTACCGGACAGGGGGCAACAAATGGCTACACCTTC
CDR3 protein: CASSRRTTGQGATNGYTF

clone size: .
D gene: TRBD1
J gene: TRBJ1-4
CDR3 length: 15
V gene: TRBV2
CDR3 DNA: TGTGCCAGCAGTGACGGGACAGCGAACCTAGAAAAACTGTTTTTT
CDR3 protein: CASSDGTANLEKLFF

clone size: .
D gene: .
J gene: TRBJ2-5
CDR3 length: 14
V gene: TRBV11-2
CDR3 DNA: TGTGCCAGCAGCTTCGGACATATCCAAGAGACCCAGTACTTC
CDR3 protein: CASSFGHIQETQYF

clone size: .
D gene: TRBD2
J gene: TRBJ2-1
CDR3 length: 14
V gene: TRBV27
CDR3 DNA: TGTGCCAGCAGTCCGACTAGCGGGAGGTTCGGGCAGTTCTTC
CDR3 protein: CASSPTSGRFGQFF

clone size: .
D gene: TRBD1
J gene: TRBJ2-5
CDR3 length: 15
V gene: TRBV5-6
CDR3 DNA: TGTGCCAGCAGCTATATGGACAGGGCCCAAGAGACCCAGTACTTC
CDR3 protein: CASSYMDRAQETQYF